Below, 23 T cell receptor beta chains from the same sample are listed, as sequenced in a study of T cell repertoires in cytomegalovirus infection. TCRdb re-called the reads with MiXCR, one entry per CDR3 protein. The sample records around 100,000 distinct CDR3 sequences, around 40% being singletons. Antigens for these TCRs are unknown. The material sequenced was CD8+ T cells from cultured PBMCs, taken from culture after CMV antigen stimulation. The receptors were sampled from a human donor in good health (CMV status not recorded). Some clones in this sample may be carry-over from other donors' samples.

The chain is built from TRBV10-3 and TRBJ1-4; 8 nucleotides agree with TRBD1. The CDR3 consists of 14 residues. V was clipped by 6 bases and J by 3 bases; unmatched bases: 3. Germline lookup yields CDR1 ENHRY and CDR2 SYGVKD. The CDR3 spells CAIRAGQANEKLFF. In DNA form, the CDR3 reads TGTGCCATCAGGGCGGGACAGGCTAATGAAAAACTGTTTTTT.

The CDR3 is CASISDRGEQYF. In DNA, the CDR3 is TGTGCCAGCATCTCCGACAGGGGCGAGCAGTACTTC. This chain uses TRBV7-2 with TRBJ2-7; 8 nucleotides match TRBD1. V trimming: 7 bases; J trimming: 6 bases; junction bases outside the gene matches: 5. CDR1 is SGHTA, CDR2 FQGNSA, per germline. The CDR3 is 12 amino acids.

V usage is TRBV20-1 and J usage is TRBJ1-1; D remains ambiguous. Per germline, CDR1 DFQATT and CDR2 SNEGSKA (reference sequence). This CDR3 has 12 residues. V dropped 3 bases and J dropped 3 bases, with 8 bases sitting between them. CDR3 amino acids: CSASEEDTEAFF. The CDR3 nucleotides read TGCAGTGCTAGCGAGGAAGACACTGAAGCTTTCTTT.

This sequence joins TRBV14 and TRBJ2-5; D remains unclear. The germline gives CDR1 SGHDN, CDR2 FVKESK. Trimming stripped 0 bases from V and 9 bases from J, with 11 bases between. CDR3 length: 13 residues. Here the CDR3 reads CASSQERTSAQYF. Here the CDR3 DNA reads TGTGCCAGCAGCCAAGAACGGACGTCGGCCCAGTACTTC.

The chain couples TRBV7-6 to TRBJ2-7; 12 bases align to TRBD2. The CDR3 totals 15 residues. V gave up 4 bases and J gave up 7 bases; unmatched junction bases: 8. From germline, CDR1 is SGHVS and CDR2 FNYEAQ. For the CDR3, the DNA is TGTGCCAGCAGCTCCCTAGCGGGGGGGCCCAGGGAGCAGTACTTC. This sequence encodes CASSSLAGGPREQYF.

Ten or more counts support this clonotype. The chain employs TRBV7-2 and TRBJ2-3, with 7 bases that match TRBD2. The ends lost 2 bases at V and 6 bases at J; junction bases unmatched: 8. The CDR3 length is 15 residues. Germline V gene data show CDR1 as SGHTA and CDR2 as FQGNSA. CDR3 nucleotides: TGTGCCAGCAGCTTAACTAGCGTCACGGGGGATACGCAGTATTTT. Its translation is CASSLTSVTGDTQYF.

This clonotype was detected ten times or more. CDR3 coding DNA: TGTGCCAGCAGAGACCTTTACCCCTACGAGCAGTACTTC. Translated: CASRDLYPYEQYF. The chain carries TRBV2 and TRBJ2-7; D not certain. Trimming cost V 6 bases and J 2 bases, with 11 bases left between them. The CDR3 has 13 residues. CDR1 is SNHLY, CDR2 FYNNEI, per germline.

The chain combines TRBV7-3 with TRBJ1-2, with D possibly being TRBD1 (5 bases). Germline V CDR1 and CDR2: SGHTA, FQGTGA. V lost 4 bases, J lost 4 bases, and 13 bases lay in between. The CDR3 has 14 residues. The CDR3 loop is CASSYGGDGYGYTF. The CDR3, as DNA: TGTGCCAGCAGCTACGGAGGGGATGGCTATGGCTACACCTTC. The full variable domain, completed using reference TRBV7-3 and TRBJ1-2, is GAGVSQTPSNKVTEKGKYVELRCDPISGHTALYWYRQSLGQGPEFLIYFQGTGAADDSGLPNDRFFAVRPEGSVSTLKIQRTERGDSAVYLCASSYGGDGYGYTFGSGTRLTVV.

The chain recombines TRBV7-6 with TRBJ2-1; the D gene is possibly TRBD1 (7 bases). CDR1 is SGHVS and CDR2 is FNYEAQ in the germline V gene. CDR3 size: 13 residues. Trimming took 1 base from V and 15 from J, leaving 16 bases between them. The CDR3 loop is CASSLGTTGDSFF. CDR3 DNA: TGTGCCAGCAGCTTAGGGACTACAGGGGACTCGTTCTTC.

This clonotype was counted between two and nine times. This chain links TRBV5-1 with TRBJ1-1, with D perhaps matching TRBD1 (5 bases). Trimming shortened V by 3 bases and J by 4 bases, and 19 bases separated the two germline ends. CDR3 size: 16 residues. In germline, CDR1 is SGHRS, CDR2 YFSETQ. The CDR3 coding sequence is TGCGCCAGCAGCTACTCCGGGACCGAGGGTAGCACTGAAGCTTTCTTT. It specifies CASSYSGTEGSTEAFF.

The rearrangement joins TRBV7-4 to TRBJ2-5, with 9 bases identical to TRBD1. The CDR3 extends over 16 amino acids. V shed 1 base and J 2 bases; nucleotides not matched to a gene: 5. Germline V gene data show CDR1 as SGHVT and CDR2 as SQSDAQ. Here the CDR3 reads CASSLVQDRGQETQYF. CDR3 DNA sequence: TGTGCCAGCAGCTTAGTACAGGACAGGGGACAAGAGACCCAGTACTTC.

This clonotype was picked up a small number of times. CDR3: CASSLAAVNQPQHF. The CDR3 nucleotides are TGTGCCAGCAGCTTAGCAGCCGTCAATCAGCCCCAGCATTTT. This sequence joins TRBV7-9 and TRBJ1-5; no clear D. The CDR3 length is 14 residues. With 0 bases removed from V and 3 bases from J, the gap between germline ends came to 6 bases. From germline, CDR1 is SEHNR and CDR2 FQNEAQ (reference sequence).

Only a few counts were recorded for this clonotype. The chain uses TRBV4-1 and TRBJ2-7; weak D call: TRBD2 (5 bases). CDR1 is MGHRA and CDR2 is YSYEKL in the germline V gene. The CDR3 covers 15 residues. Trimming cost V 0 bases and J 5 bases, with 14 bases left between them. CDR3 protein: CASSQDPERRHEQYF. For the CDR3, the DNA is TGCGCCAGCAGCCAAGATCCAGAGAGGAGGCACGAGCAGTACTTC.

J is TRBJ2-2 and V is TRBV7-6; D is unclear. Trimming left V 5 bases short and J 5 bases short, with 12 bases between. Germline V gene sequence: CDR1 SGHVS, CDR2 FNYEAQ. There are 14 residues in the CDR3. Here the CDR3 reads CASSRPLGTGELFF. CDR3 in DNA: TGTGCCAGCAGCCGACCCTTGGGAACCGGGGAGCTGTTTTTT. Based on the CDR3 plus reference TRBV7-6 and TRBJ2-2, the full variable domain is GAGVSQSPRYKVTKRGQDVALRCDPISGHVSLYWYRQALGQGPEFLTYFNYEAQQDKSGLPNDRFSAERPEGSISTLTIQRTEQRDSAMYRCASSRPLGTGELFFGEGSRLTVL.

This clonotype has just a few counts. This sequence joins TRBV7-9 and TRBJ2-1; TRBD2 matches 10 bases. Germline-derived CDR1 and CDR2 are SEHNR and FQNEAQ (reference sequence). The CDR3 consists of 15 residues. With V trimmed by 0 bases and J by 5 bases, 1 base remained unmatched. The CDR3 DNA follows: TGTGCCAGCAGCTTAGCACTAGCGGGGCACAATGAGCAGTTCTTC. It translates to CASSLALAGHNEQFF.

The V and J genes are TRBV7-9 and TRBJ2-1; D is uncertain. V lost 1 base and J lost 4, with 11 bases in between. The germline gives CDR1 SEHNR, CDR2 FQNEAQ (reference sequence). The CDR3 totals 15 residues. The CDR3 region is CASSLGLVGYNEQFF. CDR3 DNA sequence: TGTGCCAGCAGCTTAGGGCTAGTAGGGTACAATGAGCAGTTCTTC.

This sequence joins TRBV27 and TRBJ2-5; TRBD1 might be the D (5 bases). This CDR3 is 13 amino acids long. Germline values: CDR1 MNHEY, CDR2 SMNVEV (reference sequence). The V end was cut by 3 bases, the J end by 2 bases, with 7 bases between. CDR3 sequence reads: CASSLNRQETQYF. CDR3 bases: TGTGCCAGCAGTTTGAACAGGCAAGAGACCCAGTACTTC.

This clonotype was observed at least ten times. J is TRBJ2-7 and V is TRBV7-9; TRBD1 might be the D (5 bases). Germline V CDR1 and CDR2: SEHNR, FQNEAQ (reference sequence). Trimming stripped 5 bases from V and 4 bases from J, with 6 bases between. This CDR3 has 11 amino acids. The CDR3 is CASSTGYEQYF. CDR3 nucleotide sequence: TGTGCCAGCAGCACAGGATACGAGCAGTACTTC.

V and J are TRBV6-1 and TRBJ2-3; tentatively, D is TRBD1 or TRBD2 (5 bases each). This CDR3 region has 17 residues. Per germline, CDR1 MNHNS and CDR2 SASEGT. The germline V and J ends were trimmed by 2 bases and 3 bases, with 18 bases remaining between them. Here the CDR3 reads CASSEPAGWGLTDTQYF. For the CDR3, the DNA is TGTGCCAGCAGTGAACCCGCCGGGTGGGGGTTGACAGATACGCAGTATTTT.

This chain's CDR3 is CASSPGTGVEQYF. The CDR3 DNA reads TGTGCCAGCAGTCCCGGGACAGGGGTCGAGCAGTACTTC. V usage is TRBV2 and J usage is TRBJ2-7; 10 bases align to TRBD1. The length of the CDR3 is 13 residues. Germline V CDR1 and CDR2: SNHLY, FYNNEI. V trimming: 5 bases; J trimming: 6 bases; junction bases outside the gene matches: 4.

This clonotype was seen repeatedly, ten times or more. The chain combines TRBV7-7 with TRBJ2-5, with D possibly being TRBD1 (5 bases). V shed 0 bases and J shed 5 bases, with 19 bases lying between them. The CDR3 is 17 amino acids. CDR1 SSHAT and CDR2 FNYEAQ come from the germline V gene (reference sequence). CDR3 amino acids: CASSLALGDYTGETQYF. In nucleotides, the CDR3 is TGTGCCAGCAGCTTAGCGCTAGGGGATTATACCGGGGAGACCCAGTACTTC.

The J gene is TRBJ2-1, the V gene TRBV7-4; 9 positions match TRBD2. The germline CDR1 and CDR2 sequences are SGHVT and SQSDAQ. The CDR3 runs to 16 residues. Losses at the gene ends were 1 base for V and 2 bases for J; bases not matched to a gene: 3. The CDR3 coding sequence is TGTGCCAGCAGCTTAGTGGCTAGCGGGGCCTACAATGAGCAGTTCTTC. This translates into CASSLVASGAYNEQFF.

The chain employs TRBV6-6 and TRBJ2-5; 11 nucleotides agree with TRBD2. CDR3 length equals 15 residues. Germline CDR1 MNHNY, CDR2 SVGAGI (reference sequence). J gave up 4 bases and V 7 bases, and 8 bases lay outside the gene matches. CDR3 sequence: CASIQTSGVGETQYF. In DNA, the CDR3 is TGTGCCAGCATCCAGACTAGCGGGGTCGGAGAGACCCAGTACTTC.